This T cell receptor (beta chain) comes out of a study of blood T cell repertoires in COVID-19. Whole-study context: PBMCs, B-cell-depleted T cells, or T cells provided the cDNA or gDNA that made up the material.

V was clipped by 0 bases and J by 3 bases, with 8 bases between them. Germline values: CDR1 SGHVS, CDR2 FNYEAQ. There are 15 residues in the CDR3. Libraries were prepared by immunoSEQ multiplex PCR; TCRdb keeps only in-frame clonotypes and omits some of them. The sample contains 200,000 to 250,000 clones, over 80% of which appear only once. The chain employs TRBV7-6 and TRBJ2-2; possible D gene TRBD2, 6 bases. The source of this sequence is a woman in her thirties who had been exposed to COVID-19. Sequenced: PBMCs or T cells enriched from blood (not recorded which). DNA of the CDR3: TGTGCCAGCAGCTTAGCTGGGACTTACACCGGGGAGCTGTTTTTT. It encodes CASSLAGTYTGELFF.